One and the same sample provided the 4 T cell receptor beta chains below, sequenced in a study of T cell responses to AZD1222 COVID-19 vaccine. TCRdb's table, derived via immunoSEQ multiplex PCR, lists solely in-frame clones and lacks some. Altogether roughly 120,000 clones are present, 70% to 90% being singletons, with the ten largest covering under 2%. The sequenced sample was peripheral blood, obtained on day 0 of AZD1222 vaccination. Receptors originate from an adult in good health.

The V gene is TRBV19, the J gene TRBJ2-7, with D unclear. This CDR3 has 12 residues. V gave up 11 bases and J gave up 0 bases, with 11 bases separating them. CDR1 LNHDA and CDR2 SQIVND come from the germline V gene (reference sequence). The CDR3 DNA follows: TGTGCCGTGGGGAAGCCCTCCTACGAGCAGTACTTC. The encoded protein is CAVGKPSYEQYF.

The rearrangement uses TRBV19 and TRBJ1-2; D is perhaps TRBD1 (5 bases). Germline values: CDR1 LNHDA, CDR2 SQIVND (reference sequence). CDR3 size: 11 residues. Between the trimmed V and J ends, which lost 10 bases and 11 bases, there was a span of 17 bases. The CDR3 coding sequence is TGTGCCACTAGCTATGGGGCGGCTTACACCTTC. It yields the protein CATSYGAAYTF. Based on the CDR3 plus reference TRBV19 and TRBJ1-2, the full variable domain is DGGITQSPKYLFRKEGQNVTLSCEQNLNHDAMYWYRQDPGQGLRLIYYSQIVNDFQKGDIAEGYSVSREKKESFPLTVTSAQKNPTAFYLCATSYGAAYTFGSGTRLTVV.

The chain joins TRBV29-1 to TRBJ2-1, with D unresolved. Looked up from germline, CDR1 is SQVTM and CDR2 is ANQGSEA. The ends were cut back, 5 bases at V and 9 bases at J, with 14 bases in the middle. The CDR3 has 12 amino acids. CDR3 sequence: CSVRGERGEQFF. The CDR3 DNA follows: TGCAGCGTTCGTGGGGAAAGAGGTGAGCAGTTCTTC.

This chain connects TRBV5-1 to TRBJ1-2, with TRBD1 matching 10 bases. The ends lost 6 bases at V and 5 bases at J; junction bases unmatched: 16. CDR1 and CDR2 from the germline V gene are SGHRS and YFSETQ. The CDR3 loop spans 17 amino acids. The CDR3 nucleotides are TGCGCCAGCAACAAACTTGGACAGGGGGGAAACTCATATGGCTACACCTTC. Protein: CASNKLGQGGNSYGYTF.